This passage covers 14 T cell receptor beta chains from one sample sequenced in a study of cytomegalovirus exposure and HLA in healthy donors. Generated by immunoSEQ multiplex PCR, the TCRdb table keeps only in-frame clones and is missing some. The sample shows about 120,000 clones, about 85% of them seen only once. The sequenced sample consisted of PBMCs. All receptors come from a woman aged 30 to 39 in good health and CMV-seronegative.

This clone has just a few counts. The chain uses TRBV18 and TRBJ2-7; 11 bases align to TRBD1. Trimming cost V 3 bases and J 5 bases; bases outside gene matches: 9. This CDR3 is built from 16 residues. The germline V gene has CDR1 KGHSH and CDR2 LQKENI. The CDR3 spells CASSPTLGQGGHEQYF. CDR3 nucleotides: TGTGCCAGCTCACCTACTTTGGGACAGGGGGGCCACGAGCAGTACTTC.

The genes are TRBV9 and TRBJ2-1, with D perhaps matching TRBD1 (6 bases). The CDR3 extends over 14 amino acids. Trimming left V 3 bases short and J 3 bases short, with 10 bases between. Germline V lookup: CDR1 SGDLS, CDR2 YYNGEE. CDR3 amino acids: CASSGGQIYNEQFF. Written as DNA, the CDR3 is TGTGCCAGCAGCGGCGGACAGATCTACAATGAGCAGTTCTTC.

V usage is TRBV19 and J usage is TRBJ2-3, with D perhaps matching TRBD2 (6 bases). V shed 11 bases and J shed 0 bases, with 9 bases lying between them. There are 12 residues in the CDR3. Germline V gene data show CDR1 as LNHDA and CDR2 as SQIVND (reference sequence). DNA for the CDR3: TGTGCCTCAAGCGGGAGCACAGATACGCAGTATTTT. Its protein product is CASSGSTDTQYF.

This clone was seen more than once but under ten times. The chain has TRBV7-8 and TRBJ2-7, with a weak D call TRBD2 (6 bases). This CDR3 comprises 12 residues. Germline V lookup: CDR1 SGHVS, CDR2 FQNEAQ. Trimming shortened V by 9 bases and J by 3 bases, and 12 bases separated the two germline ends. CDR3 protein: CASRGSYYEQYF. For the CDR3, the DNA is TGTGCCAGTCGGGGGTCTTACTACGAGCAGTACTTC.

The CDR3: CASSPQGNLDLYEQYF. The CDR3 coding sequence is TGCGCCAGCAGTCCGCAGGGGAATCTCGATCTCTACGAGCAGTACTTC. The chain combines TRBV23-1 with TRBJ2-7, with a tentative D call TRBD1 (6 bases). TRBV23-1 is an ORF, and what it does is uncertain. This CDR3 is built from 16 residues. V lost 4 bases and J 3 bases, leaving 19 bases between the germline ends.

This CDR3 is CASGSVLASQETQYF. The CDR3 DNA sequence: TGTGCCAGCGGAAGCGTTTTGGCAAGCCAAGAGACCCAGTACTTC. The V gene is TRBV18, the J gene TRBJ2-5; no definite D call. Trimming took 8 bases from V and 1 from J, leaving 17 bases between them. This CDR3 is built from 15 residues. In germline, CDR1 is KGHSH, CDR2 LQKENI.

The chain joins TRBV19 to TRBJ1-1, with TRBD1 as a possible D gene (6 bases). Germline V CDR1 and CDR2: LNHDA, SQIVND (reference sequence). The ends were cut back, 6 bases at V and 3 bases at J, with 17 bases in the middle. The CDR3 extends over 15 amino acids. CDR3 residues: CASSVQGAGDTEAFF. The DNA for the CDR3 is TGTGCCAGTAGCGTACAGGGCGCGGGGGACACTGAAGCTTTCTTT. The full variable domain, completed using reference TRBV19 and TRBJ1-1, is DGGITQSPKYLFRKEGQNVTLSCEQNLNHDAMYWYRQDPGQGLRLIYYSQIVNDFQKGDIAEGYSVSREKKESFPLTVTSAQKNPTAFYLCASSVQGAGDTEAFFGQGTRLTVV.

The CDR3 DNA sequence: TGCAGCGCGGGGGATGAAGGGTCACAAAACACTGAAGCTTTCTTT. Its protein product is CSAGDEGSQNTEAFF. The chain recombines TRBV29-1 with TRBJ1-1; D may be TRBD1 (5 bases). Germline loops: CDR1 SQVTM, CDR2 ANQGSEA. The V and J ends lost 7 bases and 2 bases respectively, with 20 bases between them. CDR3 size: 15 residues.

The chain uses TRBV13 and TRBJ2-5; TRBD2 matches at 11 bases. The V and J ends lost 4 bases and 4 bases, in that order; junction bases with no gene match: 2. The length of the CDR3 is 14 residues. Germline-derived CDR1 and CDR2 are PRHDT and FYEKMQ (reference sequence). The CDR3 loop reads CASSSGTSGETQYF. CDR3 in DNA: TGTGCCAGCAGCTCCGGGACTAGCGGAGAGACCCAGTACTTC.

The CDR3 sequence is CASDTGGKNTEAFF. The CDR3 coding sequence is TGCGCCAGTGATACAGGGGGCAAGAACACTGAAGCTTTCTTT. The chain employs TRBV5-1 and TRBJ1-1; TRBD1 matches at 9 bases. Germline-derived CDR1 and CDR2 are SGHRS and YFSETQ. The CDR3 is 14 amino acids. V shed 8 bases and J 1 base; nucleotides not matched to a gene: 6.

The V call is TRBV2, the J call TRBJ2-3; TRBD2 is a possible D gene (7 bases). The germline V and J ends were trimmed by 7 bases and 7 bases, with 21 bases remaining between them. The germline CDR1 and CDR2 sequences are SNHLY and FYNNEI. The CDR3 runs 15 residues. As DNA, the CDR3 is TGTGCCAGCAAAGAGCTGAGGGGGGGAGGCCATACGCAGTATTTT. It specifies CASKELRGGGHTQYF.

This chain connects TRBV2 to TRBJ2-1; D perhaps matches TRBD1 (7 bases). The V and J ends lost 6 bases and 4 bases respectively, with 16 bases between them. Germline loops: CDR1 SNHLY, CDR2 FYNNEI. The CDR3 has 15 residues. The CDR3 here is CASRKGAGQYNEQFF. Here the CDR3 DNA reads TGTGCCAGCAGGAAAGGCGCGGGACAGTACAATGAGCAGTTCTTC.

The V and J genes are TRBV27 and TRBJ2-2, with D maybe TRBD1 (6 bases). Germline values: CDR1 MNHEY, CDR2 SMNVEV (reference sequence). V was pared by 3 bases and J by 7 bases, with 15 bases between. This CDR3 region has 15 residues. CDR3 sequence: CASSFIRAGDGELFF. DNA of the CDR3: TGTGCCAGCAGTTTCATTCGCGCAGGGGACGGGGAGCTGTTTTTT.

The chain recombines TRBV5-1 with TRBJ2-1; 7 bases line up with TRBD1. CDR1 and CDR2 (germline): SGHRS, YFSETQ. The V and J ends lost 0 bases and 10 bases, in that order; junction bases with no gene match: 7. The CDR3 runs to 14 residues. The CDR3 coding sequence is TGCGCCAGCAGCTTGGAGGGGGCGAAGGTAGAGCAGTTCTTC. It specifies CASSLEGAKVEQFF.